This is a list of T cell receptor beta chains from one sample in a study of Ad26.COV2.S vaccination and SARS-CoV-2 variants. Clones were read by immunoSEQ multiplex PCR, and TCRdb kept only the in-frame ones, dropping some. The profile shows roughly 510,000 clones, approximately 90% of them singletons. The sample here was peripheral blood, taken in a trial of Ad26.COV2.S vaccine versus placebo. Receptor source: a person aged 18-60 years who received the Ad26.COV2.S COVID-19 vaccine or a placebo. CDR3s leave out the opening cysteine and the closing phenylalanine or tryptophan. A D gene is named only where the DNA matches it firmly.

V,D,CDR3
TRBV19,NA,ASKQAPSTYEQY
TRBV19,NA,ASSLKAHPGEYNEQF
TRBV28,NA,ASLTWANTGELF
TRBV30,NA,AWMGTYEQY
TRBV6-6,NA,ATREWDTQY
TRBV6-5,TRBD1,ASRGTGNTGELF
TRBV5-4,NA,ASSLAGSYGYT
TRBV6-5,TRBD1,ASSSDREVHGYT
TRBV30,NA,AWSVAVRGEAF
TRBV28,TRBD1,ASSFIRGHQTQY
TRBV5-1,NA,ASSLGRGRDTQY
TRBV25-1,NA,ASSEYTGSGEAF
TRBV7-2,TRBD2,ASSPLTSGTDTQY
TRBV5-1,NA,ASSFGKETQY
TRBV28,NA,ASLTLFTEAF
TRBV29-1,NA,SVARVNEQF
TRBV5-1,NA,ASSPGAGLNTEAF
TRBV28,NA,ASRPMRGSGANVLT
TRBV19,NA,ASSIDLDSTYT
TRBV12-3/TRBV12-4,NA,ASRPGVNEQF
TRBV3-1/TRBV3-2,NA,ASSPGVSEQY
TRBV7-8,NA,ASSLTGGRGTGELF
TRBV19,NA,ASSIGAGGNQPQH
TRBV5-8,TRBD2,ASSLVGLAGDTGELF
TRBV18,NA,ASSLNTEEKLF
TRBV7-2,NA,ASSLGHMNTEAF
TRBV19,NA,ASSMSLGYEQY
TRBV6-5,TRBD1,ASSPTGGPYNEQF
TRBV9,NA,ASSVELPGNTGELF
TRBV7-2,NA,ASTFSRGNLDNEQF
TRBV5-6,NA,ASSFTGTPSGEAF
TRBV6-6,NA,ASSIDHQAF
TRBV30,TRBD1,AWSVRGTGFNEQF
TRBV11-3,NA,ASSIGTLNTGELF
TRBV24-1,TRBD1,ATSDNRGVQY
TRBV19,NA,ASSIGLRGELF
TRBV5-1,TRBD2,ASSSGTSGEETQY
TRBV2,TRBD1,ASSPSDRPEKLF
TRBV4-2,NA,ASSQDLARGVSLGGYT
TRBV28,NA,ASNLHGLGGSYGYT
TRBV28,TRBD1,ASSNYRGSTEAF
TRBV25-1,TRBD1,ASSGQGFGMSHGYT
TRBV5-6,TRBD1,ASSWPGQSSGNTIY
TRBV3-1/TRBV3-2,NA,ASSQTPRAPNLGYT
TRBV19,NA,ASRAGWTGELF
TRBV7-3,NA,ASARDRSLTSPNEQF
TRBV30,NA,AWSVAVGRNQPQH
TRBV10-3,NA,AISQGANYNSPLH
TRBV2,NA,ASSPRLYEQY
TRBV7-3,TRBD2,ASSPLVSSHGGVANEQF
TRBV6-5,NA,ASSYVGGRGVH
TRBV5-1,NA,ASSLGHTRGDYGYT
TRBV29-1,NA,SVVGNPGDGYT